The 12 T cell receptor beta chains given below trace back to one sample, sequenced in a study of T cell changes during pregnancy in multiple sclerosis. Clones were sequenced by immunoSEQ multiplex PCR, and TCRdb holds only the in-frame ones, with some missing. In the table there are about 79,000 clones, around nine tenths of which are singletons. The sequenced sample was CD4+ T cells from peripheral blood mononuclear cells, obtained in the second trimester of pregnancy. All receptors come from a female donor with multiple sclerosis, enrolled in a pregnancy study.

The CDR3 is CASSTTRDEQFF. CDR3 coding DNA: TGTGCCAGCTCAACAACTAGGGATGAGCAGTTCTTC. The chain has TRBV18 and TRBJ2-1, with a tentative D call TRBD2 (5 bases). CDR1 and CDR2 (germline): KGHSH, LQKENI. This CDR3 contains 12 residues. V lost 5 bases and J 8 bases, leaving 10 bases between the germline ends.

This chain links TRBV28 with TRBJ2-7; 12 bases are shared with TRBD2. The germline V gene encodes CDR1 MDHEN and CDR2 SYDVKM. CDR3 length: 15 residues. Trimming took 5 bases from V and 1 from J; bases not matched to a gene: 3. The CDR3 region is CASSTSGGFSYEQYF. Here the CDR3 DNA reads TGTGCCAGCAGTACTAGCGGGGGGTTTTCCTACGAGCAGTACTTC.

The chain recombines TRBV7-6 with TRBJ1-4; a weak D match, TRBD1 (5 bases). Germline V lookup: CDR1 SGHVS, CDR2 FNYEAQ. The germline V and J ends were trimmed by 5 bases and 7 bases, with 17 bases remaining between them. This CDR3 is 15 amino acids long. This CDR3 reads CASSSGGGSFEKLFF. The CDR3 DNA is TGTGCCAGCAGCAGCGGGGGGGGTTCGTTTGAAAAACTGTTTTTT.

The V call is TRBV9, the J call TRBJ2-7, with 7 bases matching TRBD1. The CDR3 totals 15 residues. V shed 3 bases and J 2 bases; nucleotides not matched to a gene: 8. Germline CDR1 and CDR2: SGDLS and YYNGEE. The CDR3 spells CASSASSGGAYEQYF. CDR3 bases: TGTGCCAGCAGCGCTTCCTCAGGGGGAGCCTACGAGCAGTACTTC.

The rearrangement links TRBV7-8 to TRBJ1-4, with 9 bases fitting TRBD1. Germline CDR1 reads SGHVS; CDR2 reads FQNEAQ. With V trimmed by 4 bases and J by 8 bases, 11 bases remained unmatched. This CDR3 contains 16 residues. The CDR3 sequence: CASSSDPGTGHEKLFF. The CDR3 coding sequence is TGTGCCAGCAGCTCAGACCCCGGGACAGGGCACGAAAAACTGTTTTTT.

The chain is built from TRBV29-1 and TRBJ1-2; no firm D call. The V gene lost 3 bases and the J gene lost 0 bases, with 8 bases spanning the gap. CDR1 SQVTM and CDR2 ANQGSEA come from the germline V gene. This CDR3 has 13 residues. The CDR3 region has the DNA TGCAGCGTTGATCACGGGTCTAACTATGGCTACACCTTC. Its protein product is CSVDHGSNYGYTF.

This CDR3 reads CASSSQGQGNTEAFF. CDR3 sequence (DNA): TGTGCCAGCAGCTCCCAGGGACAGGGGAACACTGAAGCTTTCTTT. The chain employs TRBV7-9 and TRBJ1-1; TRBD1 matches at 9 bases. This CDR3 comprises 15 residues. CDR1 is SEHNR, CDR2 FQNEAQ, per germline (reference sequence). V trimming: 4 bases; J trimming: 1 base; junction bases outside the gene matches: 4.

This clone was counted once. CDR3 in DNA: TGTGCCAGTAGTATAGGGACAGGGTTCAATCAGCCCCAGCATTTT. It translates to CASSIGTGFNQPQHF. The chain joins TRBV19 to TRBJ1-5; TRBD1 agrees at 8 bases. With 1 base clipped from V and 3 bases from J, the junction kept 2 bases outside the gene matches. The germline V gene encodes CDR1 LNHDA and CDR2 SQIVND (reference sequence). This CDR3 is 15 amino acids long. Combining the CDR3 with reference TRBV19 and TRBJ1-5 gives the whole variable domain DGGITQSPKYLFRKEGQNVTLSCEQNLNHDAMYWYRQDPGQGLRLIYYSQIVNDFQKGDIAEGYSVSREKKESFPLTVTSAQKNPTAFYLCASSIGTGFNQPQHFGDGTRLSIL.

The CDR3 coding sequence is TGTGCCAGCAGCGAGACTAGCGGGAGGGCGAACGGGGAGCTGTTTTTT. This codes for CASSETSGRANGELFF. The chain uses TRBV28 and TRBJ2-2; TRBD2 agrees at 14 bases. The V gene end was trimmed by 6 bases and the J gene end by 7 bases; junction bases not matched to a gene: 7. The CDR3 totals 16 residues. In germline, CDR1 is MDHEN, CDR2 SYDVKM.

The chain couples TRBV11-2 to TRBJ1-6; 7 bases agree with TRBD1. The V gene end was trimmed by 5 bases and the J gene end by 2 bases; junction bases not matched to a gene: 6. CDR3 size: 16 residues. The germline CDR1 and CDR2 sequences are SGHAT and FQNNGV. The CDR3 bases are TGTGCCAGCAGCCCGACCGACAGGGCCTATAATTCACCCCTCCACTTT. Its protein product is CASSPTDRAYNSPLHF.

The V and J genes are TRBV6-1 and TRBJ2-5; 10 bases are shared with TRBD2. The CDR3 contains 14 residues. V trimming: 5 bases; J trimming: 4 bases; junction bases outside the gene matches: 4. Germline V gene lookup returns CDR1 MNHNS and CDR2 SASEGT. The CDR3 coding sequence is TGTGCCAGCAGTAGCGGGGGGGCCGGAGAGACCCAGTACTTC. Translated: CASSSGGAGETQYF.

A single count supports this clone. The J gene is TRBJ2-3, the V gene TRBV6-4; TRBD2 matches 10 bases. The CDR3 consists of 16 residues. Germline V gene lookup returns CDR1 MRHNA and CDR2 SNTAGT. The J segment lost 0 bases and the V segment lost 4 bases, leaving 4 bases of the junction unmatched. CDR3 bases: TGTGCCAGCAGTGCCCTAGCGGGGGCTAGCACAGATACGCAGTATTTT. This translates into CASSALAGASTDTQYF.